The 30 T cell receptor beta chains listed next were all sequenced from one sample in a study of early T cells in non-severe SARS-CoV-2 infection. A single record per CDR3 protein comes from TCRdb applying MiXCR to the 5' RACE reads. The repertoire holds 55,000 to 75,000 distinct CDR3 sequences, 7.7% seen once, with about 3.3% in the top ten. Sequencing used whole blood. These receptors all come from an adult who was a healthcare worker with PCR-confirmed SARS-CoV-2 infection or an uninfected control (not recorded which).

The genes are TRBV28 and TRBJ2-2; either TRBD1 or TRBD2 may fit D (6 bases each). The V gene's germline CDR1 is MDHEN and CDR2 SYDVKM. This CDR3 is built from 14 residues. The V and J ends lost 2 bases and 5 bases respectively, with 9 bases between them. CDR3 DNA sequence: TGTGCCAGCAGTTTAGGGGGGCGAACCGGGGAGCTGTTTTTT. This codes for CASSLGGRTGELFF. Full variable domain (remainder filled in from reference TRBV28 and TRBJ2-2): DVKVTQSSRYLVKRTGEKVFLECVQDMDHENMFWYRQDPGLGLRLIYFSYDVKMKEKGDIPEGYSVSREKKERFSLILESASTNQTSMYLCASSLGGRTGELFFGEGSRLTVL.

This clonotype was seen ten or more times. The V and J genes are TRBV5-1 and TRBJ2-5; 8 bases align to TRBD1. The V gene's germline CDR1 is SGHRS and CDR2 YFSETQ. V shed 0 bases, J shed 2 bases, and the junction held 9 bases outside the gene matches. The CDR3 covers 17 residues. DNA for the CDR3: TGCGCCAGCAGCTTGGAGGCAGGGGGCCCTCTTCAAGAGACCCAGTACTTC. It yields the protein CASSLEAGGPLQETQYF.

This sequence joins TRBV2 and TRBJ1-4, with D hard to call. Per germline, CDR1 SNHLY and CDR2 FYNNEI. The CDR3 is 15 amino acids. Trimming cost V 2 bases and J 0 bases, with 7 bases left between them. CDR3 region: CASSELGSTNEKLFF. The CDR3 DNA reads as TGTGCCAGCAGTGAACTCGGATCAACTAATGAAAAACTGTTTTTT.

This rearrangement joins TRBV5-1 to TRBJ1-1, with 9 nucleotides matching TRBD1. V lost 0 bases, J lost 1 base, and 10 bases stayed unmatched. There are 18 residues in the CDR3. Germline V lookup: CDR1 SGHRS, CDR2 YFSETQ. CDR3 sequence reads: CASSLGTGVSLRNTEAFF. The DNA of the CDR3 is TGCGCCAGCAGCTTGGGGACAGGGGTGAGTTTGCGGAACACTGAAGCTTTCTTT.

This clonotype was counted many times. The V call is TRBV27, the J call TRBJ1-5; possible D gene TRBD1, 5 bases. Germline V gene sequence: CDR1 MNHEY, CDR2 SMNVEV (reference sequence). The CDR3 contains 14 residues. V dropped 2 bases and J dropped 7 bases, with 12 bases sitting between them. Written as DNA, the CDR3 is TGTGCCAGCAGTTTAATGGCAGGGTACCAGCCCCAGCATTTT. Translation: CASSLMAGYQPQHF.

This clonotype has ten or more counts. V usage is TRBV9 and J usage is TRBJ1-6; the D is unclear. Between the trimmed V and J ends, which lost 0 bases and 11 bases, there was a span of 6 bases. Germline V lookup: CDR1 SGDLS, CDR2 YYNGEE. The CDR3 runs 12 residues. The CDR3 nucleotides read TGTGCCAGCAGCGTAGCCGGGCCACCCCTCCACTTT. Protein: CASSVAGPPLHF. Using reference TRBV9 and TRBJ1-6 for the parts outside the CDR3, the full variable domain is DSGVTQTPKHLITATGQRVTLRCSPRSGDLSVYWYQQSLDQGLQFLIQYYNGEERAKGNILERFSAQQFPDLHSELNLSSLELGDSALYFCASSVAGPPLHFGNGTRLTVT.

This clonotype was seen repeatedly, ten times or more. The chain recombines TRBV6-1 with TRBJ1-4, with D unclear. Germline V CDR1 and CDR2: MNHNS, SASEGT. Trimming stripped 1 base from V and 8 bases from J, with 2 bases between. The CDR3 has 11 amino acids. CDR3 loop: CASSEEEKLFF. In nucleotides, the CDR3 is TGTGCCAGCAGTGAAGAGGAAAAACTGTTTTTT.

The sample holds a few counts of this clonotype. The chain combines TRBV7-3 with TRBJ2-3; the D is unclear. This CDR3 region has 15 residues. Germline CDR1 and CDR2: SGHTA and FQGTGA. The V end was cut by 0 bases, the J end by 6 bases, with 13 bases between. In DNA, the CDR3 is TGTGCCAGCAGCTTAACAGGTGGTAGTATCGATACGCAGTATTTT. Translation gives CASSLTGGSIDTQYF.

Remarks on this clonotype: No conserved phenylalanine or tryptophan ends this CDR3, so it is likely a read error. This chain joins TRBV2 and TRBJ1-4; tentatively, D is TRBD1 (5 bases). CDR1 is SNHLY and CDR2 is FYNNEI in the germline V gene. CDR3 length equals 15 residues. Trimming left V 3 bases short and J 4 bases short, with 12 bases between. The CDR3 protein is CASSDPRTLNEKLFY. DNA of the CDR3: TGTGCCAGCAGTGATCCCAGGACACTTAATGAAAAACTGTTTTAT.

The chain carries TRBV18 and TRBJ2-1; tentatively, D is TRBD2 (6 bases). Germline CDR1 reads KGHSH; CDR2 reads LQKENI. V lost 3 bases to trimming and J lost 8 bases, with 8 bases between them. The CDR3 loop spans 12 amino acids. This CDR3 is CASSPLAYEQFF. CDR3 nucleotide sequence: TGTGCCAGCTCACCTCTAGCGTATGAGCAGTTCTTC.

In its sample, this clonotype was seen a few times. V and J are TRBV18 and TRBJ2-3; weak D call: TRBD1 (6 bases). V lost 6 bases, J lost 4 bases, and 14 bases lay in between. CDR1 is KGHSH and CDR2 is LQKENI in the germline V gene. The CDR3 extends over 14 amino acids. The CDR3 DNA reads as TGTGCCAGCTCTCCAGGCCGGACAGCAGATACGCAGTATTTT. As protein: CASSPGRTADTQYF.

At least ten counts were recorded for this clonotype. J is TRBJ1-4 and V is TRBV7-8; maybe TRBD1 (5 bases). The length of the CDR3 is 15 residues. V was clipped by 6 bases and J by 0 bases, with 11 bases between them. Looked up from germline, CDR1 is SGHVS and CDR2 is FQNEAQ. CDR3 sequence reads: CASRTGLATNEKLFF. Here the CDR3 DNA reads TGTGCCAGCAGAACAGGCCTTGCAACTAATGAAAAACTGTTTTTT. Supplemented by reference TRBV7-8 and TRBJ1-4, the full variable domain reads GAGVSQSPRYKVAKRGQDVALRCDPISGHVSLFWYQQALGQGPEFLTYFQNEAQLDKSGLPSDRFFAERPEGSVSTLKIQRTQQEDSAVYLCASRTGLATNEKLFFGSGTQLSVL.

In this sample, this clonotype turned up many times. The chain links TRBV19 to TRBJ2-2; D is possibly TRBD1 (5 bases). The germline V gene encodes CDR1 LNHDA and CDR2 SQIVND (reference sequence). The CDR3 is 11 amino acids. The V end was cut by 5 bases, the J end by 9 bases, with 7 bases between. This CDR3 is CASSDSWELFF. In DNA form, the CDR3 reads TGTGCCAGTAGTGACAGCTGGGAGCTGTTTTTT.

This clonotype was counted many times. Here the CDR3 DNA reads TGTGCCAGCAGCTTCATCAGGGAGAGGTTATCTGGAGCTTTCTTT. Amino acid sequence: CASSFIRERLSGAFF. This chain joins TRBV7-8 and TRBJ1-1; a possible D gene is TRBD1 (5 bases). Between the trimmed V and J ends, which lost 3 bases and 10 bases, there was a span of 21 bases. CDR1 SGHVS and CDR2 FQNEAQ come from the germline V gene. This CDR3 contains 15 residues. Full variable domain (rest looked up from reference TRBV7-8 and TRBJ1-1): GAGVSQSPRYKVAKRGQDVALRCDPISGHVSLFWYQQALGQGPEFLTYFQNEAQLDKSGLPSDRFFAERPEGSVSTLKIQRTQQEDSAVYLCASSFIRERLSGAFFGQGTRLTVV.

This clonotype has a count of ten or more. The gene calls are TRBV29-1 and TRBJ2-1, with TRBD2 matching over 9 bases. CDR3 size: 14 residues. The J segment lost 8 bases and the V segment lost 3 bases, leaving 8 bases of the junction unmatched. Germline CDR1 SQVTM, CDR2 ANQGSEA. The CDR3 DNA follows: TGCAGCGTTGAGGCTAGCGGGAATTTCGATGAGCAGTTCTTC. Protein: CSVEASGNFDEQFF.

The CDR3 bases are TGTGCCAGCGACGGGGCTAGCGGGCTCCGGGGGGCCAACGTCCTGACTTTC. It translates to CASDGASGLRGANVLTF. This chain uses TRBV2 with TRBJ2-6; 8 nucleotides match TRBD2. Looked up from germline, CDR1 is SNHLY and CDR2 is FYNNEI. This CDR3 comprises 17 residues. The junction had 13 bases not matched to a gene; V was cut back by 8 bases and J by 4 bases.

The chain couples TRBV5-1 to TRBJ2-7; possibly TRBD1 or TRBD2 for D (5 bases each). The CDR3 has 15 amino acids. V lost 4 bases, J lost 7 bases, and 21 bases lay in between. From germline, CDR1 is SGHRS and CDR2 YFSETQ. The DNA of the CDR3 is TGCGCCAGCAGCCCAGCAGGGACGCCGGGTGGGGAGCAGTACTTC. Translating gives CASSPAGTPGGEQYF.

The rearrangement joins TRBV25-1 to TRBJ2-7, with D uncertain. The CDR3 covers 11 residues. V lost 6 bases, J lost 7 bases, and 10 bases lay in between. Germline CDR1 MGHDK, CDR2 SYGVNS. This CDR3 reads CASSYIAEQYF. The CDR3 DNA follows: TGTGCCAGCAGCTACATCGCAGAGCAGTACTTC.

This clonotype was counted many times. The rearrangement uses TRBV20-1 and TRBJ1-3; D not certain. The CDR3 runs 13 residues. V was trimmed by 3 bases and J by 9 bases, leaving 15 bases between them. Germline V CDR1 and CDR2: DFQATT, SNEGSKA (reference sequence). For the CDR3, the DNA is TGCAGTGCTAGTCCTCCGGTTCGACGCACCATATATTTT. This gives the protein CSASPPVRRTIYF.

This clonotype was picked up many times. The chain is built from TRBV7-9 and TRBJ2-7; 11 bases align to TRBD2. In germline, CDR1 is SEHNR, CDR2 FQNEAQ (reference sequence). The CDR3 has 14 residues. V gave up 5 bases and J gave up 3 bases; unmatched junction bases: 3. For the CDR3, the DNA is TGTGCCAGCAGCCTACTAGCGGGAGACTACGAGCAGTACTTC. Translation gives CASSLLAGDYEQYF.

The chain couples TRBV27 to TRBJ2-7, with D hard to call. The CDR3 length is 14 residues. With 5 bases removed from V and 6 bases from J, the gap between germline ends came to 17 bases. Germline V gene lookup returns CDR1 MNHEY and CDR2 SMNVEV (reference sequence). CDR3 sequence: CASSQDGPMSEQYF. The CDR3 DNA reads TGTGCCAGCAGTCAGGACGGTCCGATGAGCGAGCAGTACTTC.

This clonotype was recorded many times. This chain joins TRBV7-9 and TRBJ2-1; the D gene is possibly TRBD1 (5 bases). Germline CDR1 reads SEHNR; CDR2 reads FQNEAQ (reference sequence). V gave up 5 bases and J gave up 0 bases, with 17 bases separating them. The CDR3 consists of 17 residues. CDR3 nucleotides: TGTGCCAGCAGCACAACCCTCGACAGCAACTCCTACAATGAGCAGTTCTTC. This encodes CASSTTLDSNSYNEQFF. Based on the CDR3 plus reference TRBV7-9 and TRBJ2-1, the full variable domain is DTGVSQNPRHKITKRGQNVTFRCDPISEHNRLYWYRQTLGQGPEFLTYFQNEAQLEKSRLLSDRFSAERPKGSFSTLEIQRTEQGDSAMYLCASSTTLDSNSYNEQFFGPGTRLTVL.

This clonotype has at least ten counts. The chain couples TRBV6-1 to TRBJ1-5, with TRBD1 identical over 8 bases. Germline V CDR1 and CDR2: MNHNS, SASEGT. CDR3 length equals 15 residues. V lost 6 bases, J lost 5 bases, and 9 bases stayed unmatched. CDR3 DNA: TGTGCCAGCAGATATACAGGGGGTTACGATCAGCCCCAGCATTTT. Translating it yields CASRYTGGYDQPQHF.

The chain couples TRBV28 to TRBJ2-5; D ambiguous. The CDR3 is made up of 12 amino acids. Germline CDR1 reads MDHEN; CDR2 reads SYDVKM. V lost 4 bases, J lost 4 bases, and 7 bases lay in between. CDR3 nucleotide sequence: TGTGCCAGCAGTTCCATTGCAGAGACCCAGTACTTC. This encodes CASSSIAETQYF.

This clonotype was picked up many times. The chain carries TRBV20-1 and TRBJ1-2; 7 positions match TRBD1. V trimming: 1 base; J trimming: 6 bases; junction bases outside the gene matches: 11. The CDR3 has 15 residues. Germline V gene data show CDR1 as DFQATT and CDR2 as SNEGSKA (reference sequence). The CDR3 DNA follows: TGCAGTGCTAGAGCCCAGGGGGGGCGATTGGATGGCTACACCTTC. Translating it yields CSARAQGGRLDGYTF.

The J gene is TRBJ1-4, the V gene TRBV6-6, with a tentative D call TRBD1 (5 bases). CDR3 size: 15 residues. V lost 4 bases and J 8 bases, leaving 17 bases between the germline ends. Germline V gives CDR1 MNHNY, CDR2 SVGAGI (reference sequence). The CDR3 DNA reads as TGTGCCAGCAGTTCCCTATCCCTGGGGGGGGAAAAACTGTTTTTT. It encodes CASSSLSLGGEKLFF.

This clonotype showed up just a few times. The chain employs TRBV2 and TRBJ1-6, with 8 bases fitting TRBD1. Trimming removed 6 bases from V and 7 bases from J; junction bases left unmatched: 5. This CDR3 is 14 amino acids long. Looked up from germline, CDR1 is SNHLY and CDR2 is FYNNEI. The CDR3 DNA reads TGTGCCAGCAGAATCAGGGGGCTGAATTCACCCCTCCACTTT. Amino acid sequence: CASRIRGLNSPLHF.

The chain uses TRBV5-1 and TRBJ2-1; D possibly matches TRBD1 or TRBD2 (5 bases each). Germline loops: CDR1 SGHRS, CDR2 YFSETQ. The V end was cut by 4 bases, the J end by 6 bases, with 17 bases between. The CDR3 is 15 residues long. In nucleotides, the CDR3 is TGCGCCAGCAGCCTCCGGGGCCCCCCCCGCAATGAGCAGTTCTTC. It yields the protein CASSLRGPPRNEQFF.

This clonotype was detected ten times or more. The chain is built from TRBV28 and TRBJ2-2, with TRBD2 matching 7 bases. This CDR3 has 17 residues. Trimming at V came to 5 bases and at J to 3 bases, leaving 12 bases not matched to a gene. Germline values: CDR1 MDHEN, CDR2 SYDVKM. The CDR3 reads CASSPRNLAVYTGELFF. CDR3 in DNA: TGTGCCAGCAGTCCAAGAAATCTAGCGGTCTACACCGGGGAGCTGTTTTTT.

This clonotype was observed many times. J is TRBJ2-2 and V is TRBV13, with a weak D call TRBD2 (5 bases). Trimming took 3 bases from V and 1 from J, leaving 12 bases between them. Germline values: CDR1 PRHDT, CDR2 FYEKMQ (reference sequence). The CDR3 extends over 16 amino acids. The CDR3, as DNA: TGTGCCAGCAGCTTGGAACGGGAACTGAACACCGGGGAGCTGTTTTTT. Translating it yields CASSLERELNTGELFF.